This T cell receptor beta chain was identified during a study of blood T cell repertoires in COVID-19. Looking at the study overall: Samples came from the United States, Italy and Spain, spanning acute and convalescent COVID-19. T cells, B-cell-depleted T cells, or PBMCs provided the cDNA or gDNA that served as material.

V lost 0 bases to trimming and J lost 9 bases, with 9 bases between them. Germline V gene lookup returns CDR1 SGDLS and CDR2 YYNGEE. This CDR3 is built from 12 residues. Here immunoSEQ multiplex PCR was the method, and the copy in TCRdb shows in-frame clones only, minus some. The table records some 250,000 clones, about 90% of them present only once. Sequencing was performed on peripheral blood. The clonotype was recovered from a woman in her 30s who had recovered from COVID-19. This rearrangement joins TRBV9 to TRBJ1-2; D is unresolved. CDR3 sequence: CASSVDEMSYTF. DNA for the CDR3: TGTGCCAGCAGCGTAGATGAGATGAGCTACACCTTC.